This T cell receptor beta chain was sequenced in a study of blood T cell repertoires in COVID-19. Study at large: Acute and convalescent COVID-19 specimens originated in the United States, Italy and Spain.

Produced via immunoSEQ multiplex PCR; TCRdb's table is partial and in-frame only. The sample yields roughly 120,000 clones, 65% to 80% seen once. This clone has more than one count but fewer than ten. V dropped 3 bases and J dropped 0; count of bases not matched to a gene: 8. The CDR3 extends over 17 amino acids. The germline gives CDR1 MDHEN, CDR2 SYDVKM. The origin of this receptor is a human donor with acute or convalescent COVID-19. The donor label of this sample is uncertain. The chain couples TRBV28 to TRBJ1-1; 9 bases fit TRBD1. Input material: peripheral blood. CDR3 DNA sequence: TGTGCCAGCAGTTTTGAGACAGGGGGTGGCGTGAACACTGAAGCTTTCTTT. As protein: CASSFETGGGVNTEAFF.